This T cell receptor (beta chain) appears in the sequencing data of a study of blood T cell repertoires in COVID-19. Study at large: PBMCs, B-cell-depleted T cells, or T cells provided the cDNA or gDNA that made up the material.

Those who participated ranged in age from about 18 to 89 years and resided in 20 to 30 US areas. Two negative PCRs, clearance, or symptom resolution were required of recovered Cohort 3 donors. Sequencing was performed with immunoSEQ multiplex PCR; in TCRdb, only in-frame clones are kept and a portion is missing. The data contain fewer than 300,000 clones, around 85% of them seen just once; the ten biggest clones take up about 2.5%. The CDR3 has 13 residues. The V end lost 6 bases, the J end lost 3 bases, and 12 bases lay between the germline ends. CDR1 and CDR2 (germline): SGHAT, FQNNGV. The sequence was obtained from a woman in her 50s who had recovered from COVID-19. Sequences were obtained from PBMCs or T cells enriched from blood (not recorded which). J is TRBJ2-7 and V is TRBV11-2, with D perhaps TRBD2 (5 bases). The CDR3 DNA is TGTGCCAGCAGGGACCCCGGGGTCTACGAGCAGTACTTC. Protein sequence: CASRDPGVYEQYF.